These 2 T cell receptor beta chains were sequenced from one sample in a study of early stage breast cancer tumors (dated by TCRdb to between 2016 and 2019). Libraries were prepared through the immunoSEQ multiplex PCR assay. Not all clones reach the TCRdb copy of this immuneACCESS table, which keeps in-frame sequences only. Checked studies attribute under half of the gap to unresolved V genes and leave the rest unexplained. In this sample the table shows under 2,000 clones, roughly 71% of which occur a single time. Clones ranked in the top ten supply 9.8% of the sample. Sequencing input: normal breast tissue next to the tumor. Every receptor here comes from a person in their forties with breast cancer.

The rearrangement uses TRBV29-1 and TRBJ2-3; 11 bases match TRBD2. The CDR3 consists of 17 residues. The ends lost 7 bases at V and 5 bases at J; junction bases unmatched: 17. CDR1 is SQVTM and CDR2 is ANQGSEA in the germline V gene. In DNA form, the CDR3 reads TGCAGCGCCGCGGGGGTAGCGGGAGGGCATGTTGGAGATACGCAGTATTTT. Residues: CSAAGVAGGHVGDTQYF.

This clone is judged large. The chain recombines TRBV30 with TRBJ2-3; TRBD2 matches 7 bases. Germline values: CDR1 GTSNPN, CDR2 SVGIG (reference sequence). The trim removed 1 base at V and 4 bases at J, leaving 5 bases unmatched. The CDR3 is made up of 14 amino acids. For the CDR3, the DNA is TGTGCCTGGAGTGGTCTAGCGGTCTCAGATACGCAGTATTTT. Translated, it gives CAWSGLAVSDTQYF.